A single sample gave rise to the 11 T cell receptor beta chains below, sequenced in a study of early T cells in non-severe SARS-CoV-2 infection. MiXCR, applied by TCRdb to the 5' RACE reads, yields one record per CDR3 protein. The sample gives roughly 53,000 distinct CDR3 sequences, about 9.4% of which show up once; under 6% is in the top ten. The specimen sequenced was whole blood. These receptors originate from an adult who was a healthcare worker with PCR-confirmed SARS-CoV-2 infection or an uninfected control (not recorded which).

The chain joins TRBV21-1 to TRBJ2-7; no DNA check was done on the table's D call, TRBD1. TRBV21-1 is tagged as a pseudogene. The CDR3 has 15 amino acids. The CDR3 spells CASSPPGYGSYEQYF. The CDR3 nucleotides read TGTGCCAGCAGTCCTCCGGGGTATGGGTCCTACGAGCAGTACTTC.

The chain joins TRBV9 to TRBJ2-2, with TRBD1 identical over 8 bases. V gave up 5 bases and J gave up 0 bases; unmatched junction bases: 6. Germline V gene data show CDR1 as SGDLS and CDR2 as YYNGEE. The CDR3 runs 16 residues. The CDR3 DNA reads as TGTGCCAGCAGTCTGGGACAGGCGACGAACACCGGGGAGCTGTTTTTT. It specifies CASSLGQATNTGELFF.

The rearrangement joins TRBV7-8 to TRBJ2-7; D unresolved. CDR3 length: 15 amino acids. CDR1 is SGHVS, CDR2 FQNEAQ, per germline. V lost 1 base, J lost 2 bases, and 12 bases lay in between. CDR3 amino acids: CASSLVFQNPYEQYF. The CDR3 region has the DNA TGTGCCAGCAGCTTAGTCTTCCAGAATCCCTACGAGCAGTACTTC.

The chain links TRBV7-9 to TRBJ2-7, with TRBD2 as a possible D gene (5 bases). The V end lost 5 bases, the J end lost 1 base, and 12 bases lay between the germline ends. Germline values: CDR1 SEHNR, CDR2 FQNEAQ (reference sequence). The CDR3 covers 14 residues. The CDR3 bases are TGTGCCAGCAGCCCCCGGGATCGTTCCTACGAGCAGTACTTC. Protein sequence: CASSPRDRSYEQYF.

This clonotype was observed many times. The chain employs TRBV29-1 and TRBJ1-5; a weak D match, TRBD1 (5 bases). V was trimmed by 4 bases and J by 1 base, leaving 5 bases between them. Germline lookup yields CDR1 SQVTM and CDR2 ANQGSEA. This CDR3 is built from 12 residues. The CDR3 loop is CSVGGSNQPQHF. The CDR3 DNA follows: TGCAGCGTTGGGGGCAGCAATCAGCCCCAGCATTTT.

This clonotype was seen at least ten times. The rearrangement links TRBV20-1 to TRBJ2-7; 8 bases align to TRBD2. With V trimmed by 6 bases and J by 1 base, 5 bases remained unmatched. The CDR3 extends over 13 amino acids. CDR1 and CDR2 from the germline V gene are DFQATT and SNEGSKA (reference sequence). The CDR3: CSAPGGASYEQYF. The CDR3 DNA follows: TGCAGTGCACCGGGGGGGGCGTCCTACGAGCAGTACTTC.

In its sample, this clonotype was seen a few times. The chain couples TRBV10-1 to TRBJ2-7; D remains unclear. CDR3 length: 14 amino acids. V gave up 0 bases and J gave up 2 bases, with 8 bases separating them. CDR1 and CDR2 from the germline V gene are WNHNN and SYGVQD (reference sequence). The CDR3 bases are TGCGCCAGCAGTGAGTCGTACAAACCCTACGAGCAGTACTTC. The encoded protein is CASSESYKPYEQYF.

On this clonotype: Given a much more abundant clone one base away, this may be a read error. The chain links TRBV5-4 to TRBJ2-1, with a weak D call TRBD1 (5 bases). The CDR3 totals 14 residues. Germline CDR1 reads SGHNT; CDR2 reads YYREEE (reference sequence). CDR3 in amino acids: CVSSLDQGYNEQFF. The CDR3 DNA reads TGTGTCAGCAGCTTGGACCAGGGATACAATGAGCAGTTCTTC.

This clonotype was counted ten times or more. This chain links TRBV4-1 with TRBJ2-3; D gene unclear. V gave up 3 bases and J gave up 2 bases, with 12 bases separating them. The CDR3 is made up of 15 amino acids. Per the germline V gene, CDR1 is MGHRA and CDR2 is YSYEKL. The CDR3 nucleotides are TGCGCCAGCAGCCAGGCAGCCAGGCTCACAGATACGCAGTATTTT. This sequence encodes CASSQAARLTDTQYF.

This clonotype was detected only a few times. This chain links TRBV11-3 with TRBJ1-1; TRBD1 is a possible D gene (5 bases). There are 16 residues in the CDR3. Germline values: CDR1 SGHNT, CDR2 YENEEA. Between the trimmed V and J ends, which lost 2 bases and 1 base, there was a span of 14 bases. In DNA form, the CDR3 reads TGTGCCAGCAGCTTAAAGGTGGGGGTACCGAACACTGAAGCTTTCTTT. Its translation is CASSLKVGVPNTEAFF.

This clonotype turned up a few times. The chain has TRBV11-3 and TRBJ2-5, with TRBD2 identical over 11 bases. The CDR3 consists of 18 residues. Germline V gene data show CDR1 as SGHNT and CDR2 as YENEEA. V dropped 7 bases and J dropped 4; count of bases not matched to a gene: 17. This CDR3 is CASNPPGGLAGGGETQYF. The CDR3 region has the DNA TGTGCCAGCAACCCCCCGGGGGGGCTAGCGGGAGGAGGAGAGACCCAGTACTTC.